The 8 T cell receptor beta chains below all came from one sample that was sequenced in a study of Ad26.COV2.S vaccination and SARS-CoV-2 variants. Clones were sequenced by immunoSEQ multiplex PCR, and TCRdb holds only the in-frame ones, with some missing. The sample contains about 680,000 clones, 70% to 90% of which appear only once. This sample's treatment: about 20 received Ad26.COV2.S at low or high dose, single or two shots; roughly 5 received placebo; per-sample allocation not given. Sampling occurred on day 63 after the first vaccine or placebo injection. This specimen was peripheral blood, taken in a trial of Ad26.COV2.S vaccine versus placebo. The origin of the receptors is a person aged 18 to 65 who received the Ad26.COV2.S COVID-19 vaccine or a placebo.

This clone showed up just a few times. This chain links TRBV5-5 with TRBJ1-5; tentative D call: TRBD1 (5 bases). V dropped 6 bases and J dropped 0 bases, with 16 bases sitting between them. The CDR3 is 16 residues long. Germline values: CDR1 SGHKS, CDR2 YYEKEE (reference sequence). CDR3 DNA: TGTGCCAGCAACCCTGGAGGACAAGTTAGCAATCAGCCCCAGCATTTT. Its protein is CASNPGGQVSNQPQHF.

This chain uses TRBV7-9 with TRBJ1-1; a possible D gene is TRBD1 (6 bases). Germline V gene lookup returns CDR1 SEHNR and CDR2 FQNEAQ (reference sequence). The CDR3 length is 13 residues. V dropped 6 bases and J dropped 4 bases, with 12 bases sitting between them. In DNA, the CDR3 is TGTGCCAGCAGGGGGGACAAAAGCACTGAAGCTTTCTTT. It yields the protein CASRGDKSTEAFF. The full variable domain, completed using reference TRBV7-9 and TRBJ1-1, is DTGVSQNPRHKITKRGQNVTFRCDPISEHNRLYWYRQTLGQGPEFLTYFQNEAQLEKSRLLSDRFSAERPKGSFSTLEIQRTEQGDSAMYLCASRGDKSTEAFFGQGTRLTVV.

The V gene is TRBV6-5, the J gene TRBJ2-5, with D possibly being TRBD2 (6 bases). V dropped 0 bases and J dropped 1 base, with 9 bases sitting between them. This CDR3 spans 15 amino acids. Germline loops: CDR1 MNHEY, CDR2 SVGAGI. The CDR3 DNA reads TGTGCCAGCAGTTACTCGGCGGGGCTCCAAGAGACCCAGTACTTC. Translating it yields CASSYSAGLQETQYF.

This clone was recorded only once. The genes are TRBV11-2 and TRBJ2-7; D might be TRBD2 (6 bases). The CDR3 sequence is 14 residues long. CDR1 is SGHAT and CDR2 is FQNNGV in the germline V gene. V was trimmed by 3 bases and J by 0 bases, leaving 9 bases between them. The CDR3 region is CASSFPGDSYEQYF. The CDR3 DNA sequence: TGTGCCAGCAGCTTTCCGGGAGACTCCTACGAGCAGTACTTC.

CDR3 residues: CASGGLAGNTGELFF. The CDR3 DNA follows: TGTGCCAGCGGGGGCCTAGCGGGGAACACCGGGGAGCTGTTTTTT. The chain couples TRBV19 to TRBJ2-2; TRBD2 aligns across 8 bases. Germline V gene sequence: CDR1 LNHDA, CDR2 SQIVND (reference sequence). The CDR3 runs to 15 residues. The J segment lost 1 base and the V segment lost 9 bases, leaving 7 bases of the junction unmatched.

The chain employs TRBV12-5 and TRBJ2-3, with 7 bases identical to TRBD2. Germline loops: CDR1 LGHNT, CDR2 FRNRAP. Unmatched junction bases numbered 3, after V lost 2 bases and J lost 1 base. The CDR3 covers 15 residues. CDR3 nucleotides: TGTGCTAGTGGTTTGACTAGCGACGGCACAGATACGCAGTATTTT. This sequence encodes CASGLTSDGTDTQYF.

This sequence joins TRBV15 and TRBJ2-2; 14 bases are a match to TRBD2. CDR1 is LNHNV, CDR2 YYDKDF, per germline (reference sequence). The CDR3 runs 18 residues. J gave up 4 bases and V 7 bases, and 11 bases lay outside the gene matches. The CDR3 sequence: CATIGRLAGGPGTGELFF. CDR3 in DNA: TGTGCCACCATAGGACGACTAGCGGGAGGGCCAGGCACCGGGGAGCTGTTTTTT. The variable domain in full, completed from reference TRBV15 and TRBJ2-2, reads DAMVIQNPRYQVTQFGKPVTLSCSQTLNHNVMYWYQQKSSQAPKLLFHYYDKDFNNEADTPDNFQSRRPNTSFCFLDIRSPGLGDTAMYLCATIGRLAGGPGTGELFFGEGSRLTVL.

The rearrangement joins TRBV10-3 to TRBJ1-1; D remains unclear. V was pared by 4 bases and J by 4 bases, with 10 bases between. The CDR3 covers 13 residues. CDR1 is ENHRY, CDR2 SYGVKD, per germline. The CDR3 coding sequence is TGTGCCATCAGTGCTTACAGTTCCACTGAAGCTTTCTTT. Its translation is CAISAYSSTEAFF.